This T cell receptor beta chain is from a study of response to subunit inactivated influenza vaccine. Study-level findings and limits: The authors suggested that every seasonal influenza vaccination recruits few new T cells.

A note on this clonotype: Its target is unknown.

TCRdb reprocessed the RT-PCR reads via MiXCR and lists one record per CDR3 protein. The sample shows more than 450,000 distinct CDR3 sequences, roughly 8.2% of them seen only once. The receptor was derived from a man between 50 and 69 years old who received an inactivated influenza vaccine. The starting material was PBMCs from blood, obtained less than 30 months after vaccination.

The CDR3 nucleotides read TGTGCCAGCAGTTGGGGACAGGGACGGATCTACGAGCAGTACTTC. Amino acid sequence: CASSWGQGRIYEQYF. J is TRBJ2-7 and V is TRBV28; 9 bases agree with TRBD1. The CDR3 is 15 amino acids. The germline V gene has CDR1 MDHEN and CDR2 SYDVKM. V lost 4 bases, J lost 3 bases, and 7 bases stayed unmatched.